Presented here are 18 T cell receptor beta chains from one specimen sequenced in a study of blood T cell repertoires in COVID-19. Only in-frame clones appear in the TCRdb table, and some are missing; sequencing was by immunoSEQ multiplex PCR. The table includes roughly 250,000 clones, more than 85% detected once. The specimen was PBMCs or T cells enriched from blood (not recorded which). These TCRs come from a woman in her forties or fifties who had recovered from COVID-19.

This chain uses TRBV6-5 with TRBJ1-3, with D possibly TRBD1 on 5 matching bases. The CDR3 has 16 residues. Germline CDR1 is MNHEY and CDR2 is SVGAGI. V lost 2 bases and J 0 bases, leaving 11 bases between the germline ends. The CDR3 DNA reads TGTGCCAGCAGTTACCGCGGGGACCACTCTGGAAACACCATATATTTT. Residues: CASSYRGDHSGNTIYF.

The J gene is TRBJ2-3, the V gene TRBV7-2; 16 positions agree with TRBD2. Germline loops: CDR1 SGHTA, CDR2 FQGNSA. J lost 6 bases, V lost 3 bases, and 3 bases had no gene match. This CDR3 contains 16 residues. CDR3 amino acids: CASSLGTSGRVDTQYF. CDR3 nucleotide sequence: TGTGCCAGCAGCTTGGGGACTAGCGGGAGGGTGGATACGCAGTATTTT.

On this clone: The identical CDR3 is also encoded by other nucleotide sequences in the sample. The chain uses TRBV5-4 and TRBJ2-7; maybe TRBD1 (6 bases). Trimming cost V 1 base and J 2 bases, with 7 bases left between them. Germline values: CDR1 SGHNT, CDR2 YYREEE (reference sequence). This CDR3 has 13 residues. In nucleotides, the CDR3 is TGTGCCAGCAGCTTGCAGGGGCCCTACGAGCAGTACTTC. It specifies CASSLQGPYEQYF.

The chain combines TRBV13 with TRBJ1-2; D is perhaps TRBD1 (6 bases). Germline V gene data show CDR1 as PRHDT and CDR2 as FYEKMQ (reference sequence). The CDR3 length is 14 residues. V lost 3 bases and J lost 8, with 16 bases in between. DNA of the CDR3: TGTGCCAGCAGCTTTGGACTTGGACAGAACGGCTACACCTTC. Translating gives CASSFGLGQNGYTF.

This clone was counted between two and nine times. The CDR3 DNA is TGTGCCAGCAGCCGGACTCTAGGGCCCCCCTACGAGCAGTACTTC. Translating it yields CASSRTLGPPYEQYF. The chain recombines TRBV14 with TRBJ2-7; TRBD2 might be the D (5 bases). Looked up from germline, CDR1 is SGHDN and CDR2 is FVKESK. Trimming shortened V by 4 bases and J by 2 bases, and 15 bases separated the two germline ends. The CDR3 loop spans 15 amino acids. Full variable domain (missing parts from reference TRBV14 and TRBJ2-7): EAGVTQFPSHSVIEKGQTVTLRCDPISGHDNLYWYRRVMGKEIKFLLHFVKESKQDESGMPNNRFLAERTGGTYSTLKVQPAELEDSGVYFCASSRTLGPPYEQYFGPGTRLTVT.

The CDR3: CASRTASGRAYNEQFF. As DNA, the CDR3 is TGTGCCAGCAGGACGGCTAGCGGGAGGGCCTACAATGAGCAGTTCTTC. This chain connects TRBV28 to TRBJ2-1; 12 nucleotides agree with TRBD2. The CDR3 covers 16 residues. Germline trimming cut 6 bases from V and 2 bases from J; bases unmatched to any gene: 5. Germline V gene sequence: CDR1 MDHEN, CDR2 SYDVKM. Supplemented by reference TRBV28 and TRBJ2-1, the full variable domain reads DVKVTQSSRYLVKRTGEKVFLECVQDMDHENMFWYRQDPGLGLRLIYFSYDVKMKEKGDIPEGYSVSREKKERFSLILESASTNQTSMYLCASRTASGRAYNEQFFGPGTRLTVL.

This clone was seen only a few times. This rearrangement joins TRBV11-2 to TRBJ2-5, with 9 bases fitting TRBD1. This CDR3 comprises 16 residues. J lost 2 bases, V lost 8 bases, and 12 bases had no gene match. The germline V gene encodes CDR1 SGHAT and CDR2 FQNNGV. The CDR3 region has the DNA TGTGCCAGCGCCCGCGGGACAGGGTCGGGTCAAGAGACCCAGTACTTC. Translated: CASARGTGSGQETQYF. The whole variable domain, remainder taken from reference TRBV11-2 and TRBJ2-5, is EAGVAQSPRYKIIEKRQSVAFWCNPISGHATLYWYQQILGQGPKLLIQFQNNGVVDDSQLPKDRFSAERLKGVDSTLKIQPAKLEDSAVYLCASARGTGSGQETQYFGPGTRLLVL.

The sample holds a few counts of this clone. V gene TRBV27 combines with J gene TRBJ1-2; tentatively, D is TRBD1 (5 bases). Per the germline V gene, CDR1 is MNHEY and CDR2 is SMNVEV (reference sequence). Trimming shortened V by 0 bases and J by 5 bases, and 7 bases separated the two germline ends. This CDR3 spans 13 amino acids. For the CDR3, the DNA is TGTGCCAGCAGTTTATCGGGGGGTTATGGCTACACCTTC. As protein: CASSLSGGYGYTF.

The chain carries TRBV5-3 and TRBJ2-7; 7 positions match TRBD1. TRBV5-3 is treated as an ORF (open reading frame) with a function not yet certain. The length of the CDR3 is 15 residues. After removal of 0 bases from V and 4 bases from J, the junction contained 7 bases not matched to a gene. The CDR3 is CARSLVVGRGYEQYF. The CDR3, as DNA: TGTGCCAGAAGCTTGGTAGTTGGCAGGGGGTACGAGCAGTACTTC.

The chain joins TRBV11-3 to TRBJ1-1; weak D call: TRBD1 (6 bases). The germline gives CDR1 SGHNT, CDR2 YENEEA. Trimming took 5 bases from V and 7 from J, leaving 14 bases between them. The CDR3 consists of 13 residues. The CDR3 is CASSNRVTGEAFF. The CDR3, as DNA: TGTGCCAGCAGCAACAGGGTAACGGGTGAAGCTTTCTTT. Full variable domain (remainder filled in from reference TRBV11-3 and TRBJ1-1): EAGVVQSPRYKIIEKKQPVAFWCNPISGHNTLYWYLQNLGQGPELLIRYENEEAVDDSQLPKDRFSAERLKGVDSTLKIQPAELGDSAVYLCASSNRVTGEAFFGQGTRLTVV.

This chain uses TRBV9 with TRBJ2-1; 8 nucleotides line up with TRBD2. The junction had 5 bases not matched to a gene; V was cut back by 0 bases and J by 3 bases. The CDR3 totals 16 residues. CDR1 and CDR2 (germline): SGDLS, YYNGEE. CDR3 loop: CASSVEGLVLYNEQFF. In DNA, the CDR3 is TGTGCCAGCAGCGTAGAGGGACTAGTCCTCTACAATGAGCAGTTCTTC.

The chain joins TRBV30 to TRBJ2-2; tentatively, D is TRBD1 (6 bases). V lost 4 bases, J lost 6 bases, and 15 bases lay in between. From germline, CDR1 is GTSNPN and CDR2 SVGIG (reference sequence). This CDR3 has 14 amino acids. The chain's CDR3 is CAWKLAGAPGELFF. As DNA, the CDR3 is TGTGCCTGGAAATTGGCAGGGGCCCCCGGGGAGCTGTTTTTT.

This clone was seen more than once but under ten times. The chain has TRBV5-1 and TRBJ1-1; D possibly corresponds to TRBD1 (6 bases). Trimming stripped 4 bases from V and 0 bases from J, with 16 bases between. CDR3 length: 16 residues. The germline V gene encodes CDR1 SGHRS and CDR2 YFSETQ. The CDR3 region has the DNA TGCGCCAGCAGCCCCGGACAGTACACCATGAACACTGAAGCTTTCTTT. This translates into CASSPGQYTMNTEAFF. Looking up the rest from reference TRBV5-1 and TRBJ1-1 gives the full variable domain: KAGVTQTPRYLIKTRGQQVTLSCSPISGHRSVSWYQQTPGQGLQFLFEYFSETQRNKGNFPGRFSGRQFSNSRSEMNVSTLELGDSALYLCASSPGQYTMNTEAFFGQGTRLTVV.

The chain has TRBV5-6 and TRBJ2-1, with TRBD2 matching over 8 bases. This CDR3 contains 14 residues. Germline V lookup: CDR1 SGHDT, CDR2 YYEEEE. V was pared by 5 bases and J by 15 bases, with 16 bases of the junction left unmatched. In DNA, the CDR3 is TGTGCCAGCAGGCGGGGACTAGAGGGTAATAAGGCGTTCTTC. It encodes CASRRGLEGNKAFF.

CDR3 sequence (DNA): TGTGCCAGCAGCTTATCCGGGAACCCTGGAAACACCATATATTTT. It encodes CASSLSGNPGNTIYF. The chain has TRBV7-6 and TRBJ1-3; D is undetermined. Trimming left V 2 bases short and J 2 bases short, with 10 bases between. The CDR3 is 15 amino acids. The germline V gene encodes CDR1 SGHVS and CDR2 FNYEAQ.

The chain has TRBV5-4 and TRBJ2-3; tentative D call: TRBD1 (6 bases). This CDR3 spans 18 amino acids. Germline assignment: CDR1 SGHNT and CDR2 YYREEE (reference sequence). The V gene lost 4 bases and the J gene lost 6 bases, with 27 bases spanning the gap. The CDR3 coding sequence is TGTGCCAGCAGCCCGGGAACCGCAGGGGAAAGGATAAGTGATACGCAGTATTTT. This translates into CASSPGTAGERISDTQYF.

The chain employs TRBV7-9 and TRBJ2-3, with D unresolved. The V end lost 1 base, the J end lost 7 bases, and 6 bases lay between the germline ends. This CDR3 region has 12 residues. The V gene's germline CDR1 is SEHNR and CDR2 FQNEAQ (reference sequence). CDR3 sequence (DNA): TGTGCCAGCAGCTTAGTTGTAAATACGCAGTATTTT. This encodes CASSLVVNTQYF.

This chain joins TRBV5-1 and TRBJ2-5, with D possibly being TRBD1 (5 bases). The V end was cut by 3 bases, the J end by 5 bases, with 14 bases between. Germline V gene data show CDR1 as SGHRS and CDR2 as YFSETQ. The CDR3 runs to 14 residues. CDR3: CASSSPVGAETQYF. The CDR3 nucleotides read TGCGCCAGCAGCTCCCCAGTAGGGGCGGAGACCCAGTACTTC.